This entry concerns a single T cell receptor (beta chain). The PCR was carried out with 60 Vbeta primers and 13 Jbeta primers. TCRdb keeps only in-frame clones here, not all; method: immunoSEQ multiplex PCR. The sample yields 100,000 to 130,000 clones, roughly 76% seen once. This specimen belongs to a study of cytomegalovirus exposure and HLA in healthy donors. CDR3 size: 16 residues. The ends were cut back, 3 bases at V and 0 bases at J, with 13 bases in the middle. Looked up from germline, CDR1 is LNHDA and CDR2 is SQIVND (reference sequence). The sequenced sample consisted of PBMCs. This sequence joins TRBV19 and TRBJ2-3; D possibly corresponds to TRBD2 (5 bases). The receptor's source is a man aged 18 to 30 in good health and CMV-seronegative. CDR3 protein: CASSIPAGPSTDTQYF. DNA of the CDR3: TGTGCCAGTAGTATCCCGGCGGGTCCTAGCACAGATACGCAGTATTTT.